Listed below are T cell receptor beta chains from one sample, sequenced in a study of spatial heterogeneity in lung cancer. TCRdb passed the 5' RACE reads through MiXCR, listing each CDR3 protein once. Of about 86,000 distinct CDR3 sequences in the sample, about 12% were seen once. The material sequenced was PBMCs, taken at surgery. The source is a male donor with early-stage non-small cell lung cancer. The CDR3 runs from the conserved cysteine through the conserved F or W. The D gene is left open where the match is weak. The size field is filled for only some rows; it gives once, few, many or a size class.

j_call	v_call	clone_size	d_call	cdr3_aa	cdr3_nt
TRBJ2-2	TRBV13	few	.	CASGTSPSATGELFF	TGTGCCAGCGGAACAAGCCCCTCTGCCACCGGGGAGCTGTTTTTT
TRBJ2-2	TRBV10-3	few	.	CAINRDPYTGELFF	TGTGCCATCAACCGGGATCCATACACCGGGGAGCTGTTTTTT
TRBJ2-3	TRBV6-1	few	.	CASSERAEGVGDTQYF	TGTGCCAGCAGTGAAAGAGCGGAGGGGGTCGGAGATACGCAGTATTTT
TRBJ2-2	TRBV3-1	.	TRBD1	CASSQLGQGRSGELFF	TGTGCCAGCAGCCAACTGGGACAGGGGCGGAGCGGGGAGCTGTTTTTT
TRBJ2-7	TRBV9	few	.	CASSVGLAYEQYF	TGTGCCAGCAGCGTAGGCCTAGCCTACGAGCAGTACTTC
TRBJ1-2	TRBV3-1	.	TRBD1	CASGTGEDYGYTF	TGTGCCAGTGGGACAGGGGAGGACTATGGCTACACCTTC
TRBJ2-3	TRBV12-3/TRBV12-4	.	.	CASKSEGFGDTQYF	TGTGCCAGCAAAAGTGAGGGGTTCGGGGATACGCAGTATTTT
TRBJ1-2	TRBV9	.	.	CASSPGGAGSAYGYTF	TGTGCCAGCAGCCCCGGGGGGGCAGGGTCGGCCTATGGCTACACCTTC
TRBJ1-1	TRBV15	few	.	CATSRERSGVFF	TGTGCCACCAGCAGAGAACGGTCCGGCGTTTTCTTT
TRBJ2-3	TRBV11-2	.	TRBD2	CASSLDSGVDTQYF	TGTGCCAGCAGCTTAGACAGCGGGGTAGATACGCAGTATTTT
TRBJ2-1	TRBV7-9	few	TRBD1	CASSPGTANNEQFF	TGTGCCAGCAGCCCAGGGACAGCCAACAATGAGCAGTTCTTC
TRBJ1-3	TRBV12-3/TRBV12-4	many	TRBD1	CASSLGQGTGNTIYF	TGTGCCAGCAGTCTCGGACAGGGGACTGGAAACACCATATATTTT
TRBJ2-1	TRBV30	.	.	CAWSPDGVSEQFF	TGTGCCTGGAGTCCGGACGGGGTTAGTGAGCAGTTCTTC
TRBJ2-1	TRBV2	few	.	CASKGAPISNEQFF	TGTGCCAGCAAAGGGGCCCCGATTTCCAATGAGCAGTTCTTC
TRBJ2-3	TRBV11-2	.	TRBD2	CASSFGLAGEGDTQYF	TGTGCCAGCAGCTTCGGGCTAGCGGGGGAGGGAGATACGCAGTATTTT
TRBJ1-2	TRBV7-9	.	.	CASSLETGYTF	TGTGCCAGCAGCTTAGAAACTGGCTACACCTTC
TRBJ2-5	TRBV4-1	few	.	CASSQANLGFAETQYF	TGCGCCAGCAGCCAAGCGAACCTAGGGTTCGCAGAGACCCAGTACTTC